The source of this TCR beta chain is a study of human T cells and chemical hapten exposure. Study-level points and caveats: Patch test score rose with PT1 expanded TCR count, significant at thresholds 8, 16 and 32, not 4. No alteration of TCRs above 1 in 1000 frequency was seen with DPC sensitization.

By sample share, this clonotype is medium-sized. Antigen: not known. Trimming removed 5 bases from V and 2 bases from J, with 21 bases in between. CDR3 length equals 17 residues. CDR1 and CDR2 from the germline V gene are LGHNA and YSLEER. It was the library that attached unique molecular identifiers to individual cDNA molecules. TCRdb reanalysed the RACE reads using MiXCR and keeps one entry per CDR3 protein. Of 30,000 to 40,000 distinct CDR3 sequences in the sample, roughly 13% were seen once. The time point here: patch test 3, about 24 weeks after DPC sensitization. Sample treatment: therapeutic diphenylcyclopropenone sensitization with weekly scalp DPC. Sequencing started from total RNA isolated from unfractionated whole blood. Researchers sampled blood before each patch test went on.

This chain joins TRBV4-3 and TRBJ1-2; D call uncertain. Sample: whole blood, taken in connection with sensitization to the hapten diphenylcyclopropenone (DPC). The sequence was obtained from a woman aged 40 to 55 with alopecia areata. Some clones in this sample may be carry-over from other donors' samples. The CDR3 nucleotides read TGCGCCAGCAGCGAAGTGGTGGCTGGAGGAGCAAACTATGGCTACACCTTC. It is translated as CASSEVVAGGANYGYTF.